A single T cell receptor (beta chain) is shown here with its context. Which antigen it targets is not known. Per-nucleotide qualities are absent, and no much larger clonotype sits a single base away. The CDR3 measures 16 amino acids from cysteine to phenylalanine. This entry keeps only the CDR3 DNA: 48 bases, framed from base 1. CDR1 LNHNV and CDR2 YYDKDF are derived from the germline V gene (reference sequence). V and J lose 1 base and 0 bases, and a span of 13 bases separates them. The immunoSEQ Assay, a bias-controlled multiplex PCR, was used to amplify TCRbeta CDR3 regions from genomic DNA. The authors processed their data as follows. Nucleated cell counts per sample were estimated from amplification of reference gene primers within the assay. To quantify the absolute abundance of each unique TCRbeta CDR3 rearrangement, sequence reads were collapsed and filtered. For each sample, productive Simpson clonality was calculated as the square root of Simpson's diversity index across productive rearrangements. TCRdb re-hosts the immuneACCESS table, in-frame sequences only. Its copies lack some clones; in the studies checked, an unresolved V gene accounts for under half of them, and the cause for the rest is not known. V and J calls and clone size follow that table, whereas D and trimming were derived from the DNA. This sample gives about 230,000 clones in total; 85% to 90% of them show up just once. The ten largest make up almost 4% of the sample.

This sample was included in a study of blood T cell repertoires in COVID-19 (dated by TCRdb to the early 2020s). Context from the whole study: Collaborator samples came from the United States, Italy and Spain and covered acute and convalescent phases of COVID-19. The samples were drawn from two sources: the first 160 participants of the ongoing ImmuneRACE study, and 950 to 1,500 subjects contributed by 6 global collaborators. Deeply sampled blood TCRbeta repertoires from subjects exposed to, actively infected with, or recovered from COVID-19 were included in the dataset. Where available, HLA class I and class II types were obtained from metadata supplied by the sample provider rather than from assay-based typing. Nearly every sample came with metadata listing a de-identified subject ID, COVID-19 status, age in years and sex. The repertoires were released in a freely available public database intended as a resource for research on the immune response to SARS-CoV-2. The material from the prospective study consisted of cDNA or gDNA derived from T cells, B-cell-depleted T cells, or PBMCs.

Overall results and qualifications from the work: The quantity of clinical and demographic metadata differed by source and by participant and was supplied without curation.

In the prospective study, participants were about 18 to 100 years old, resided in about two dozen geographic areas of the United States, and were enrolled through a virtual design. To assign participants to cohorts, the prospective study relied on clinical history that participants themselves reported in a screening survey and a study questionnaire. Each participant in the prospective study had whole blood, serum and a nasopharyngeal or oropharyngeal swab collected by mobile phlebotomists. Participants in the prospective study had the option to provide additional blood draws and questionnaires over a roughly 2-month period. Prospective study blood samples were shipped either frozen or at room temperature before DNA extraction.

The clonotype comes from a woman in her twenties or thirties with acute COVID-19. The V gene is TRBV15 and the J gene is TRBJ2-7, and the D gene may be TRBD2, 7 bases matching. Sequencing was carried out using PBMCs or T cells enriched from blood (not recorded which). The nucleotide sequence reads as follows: TGTGCCACCAGCAGAGCCAGCGGGACATACTCCTACGAGCAGTACTTC. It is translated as CATSRASGTYSYEQYF.